Below are 19 T cell receptor beta chains sequenced from a single sample in a study of Tregs in tolerant kidney transplant recipients. Libraries were prepared by immunoSEQ multiplex PCR; TCRdb keeps only in-frame clonotypes and omits some of them. The sample carries over 50,000 clones, 75% to 90% recorded once. This sample comprised Tregs from blood, obtained before the transplant. Every receptor here comes from a human donor who received a combined kidney and bone marrow transplant.

The gene calls are TRBV19 and TRBJ1-2; D is unresolved. The germline gives CDR1 LNHDA, CDR2 SQIVND (reference sequence). V shed 10 bases and J shed 1 base, with 13 bases lying between them. This CDR3 region has 13 residues. The CDR3 nucleotides are TGTGCCACCCAGCGGAGGAATAACTATGGCTACACCTTC. Translating it yields CATQRRNNYGYTF.

As DNA, the CDR3 is TGTGCCACTTCGAAGGGCGGCTTCGGGAGTACGCAGTATTTT. As protein: CATSKGGFGSTQYF. The rearrangement joins TRBV19 to TRBJ2-3, with D maybe TRBD2 (6 bases). The CDR3 sequence is 14 residues long. Trimming stripped 10 bases from V and 8 bases from J, with 22 bases between. CDR1 is LNHDA and CDR2 is SQIVND in the germline V gene (reference sequence). Supplemented by reference TRBV19 and TRBJ2-3, the full variable domain reads DGGITQSPKYLFRKEGQNVTLSCEQNLNHDAMYWYRQDPGQGLRLIYYSQIVNDFQKGDIAEGYSVSREKKESFPLTVTSAQKNPTAFYLCATSKGGFGSTQYFGPGTRLTVL.

The J gene is TRBJ1-2, the V gene TRBV28, with 9 bases matching TRBD1. The trim removed 6 bases at V and 7 bases at J, leaving 9 bases unmatched. The CDR3 length is 14 residues. The germline gives CDR1 MDHEN, CDR2 SYDVKM. The CDR3 bases are TGTGCCAGCAGCTCAGGACAGGGGAAGGCTGGCTACACCTTC. This codes for CASSSGQGKAGYTF.

This chain connects TRBV11-3 to TRBJ2-7; tentatively, D is TRBD2 (6 bases). The germline CDR1 and CDR2 sequences are SGHNT and YENEEA. CDR3 length equals 14 residues. V was trimmed by 5 bases and J by 6 bases, leaving 17 bases between them. This CDR3 reads CASSINGRSREQYF. In DNA form, the CDR3 reads TGTGCCAGCAGCATAAACGGGAGATCTCGCGAGCAGTACTTC.

This clone was found once. The V call is TRBV4-1, the J call TRBJ2-1; 7 positions match TRBD1. This CDR3 has 15 residues. Trimming cost V 4 bases and J 4 bases; bases outside gene matches: 7. The germline CDR1 and CDR2 sequences are MGHRA and YSYEKL. The CDR3 reads CASSLRRGQYNEQFF. In DNA form, the CDR3 reads TGCGCCAGCAGCCTCCGACGGGGACAGTACAATGAGCAGTTCTTC.

The CDR3 DNA follows: TGTGCCAGCTCAGACGGGGGGGCCGGTGAGCAGTTCTTC. It translates to CASSDGGAGEQFF. The chain joins TRBV18 to TRBJ2-1, with 8 bases identical to TRBD2. The CDR3 loop spans 13 amino acids. Germline-derived CDR1 and CDR2 are KGHSH and LQKENI. Unmatched junction bases numbered 6, after V lost 5 bases and J lost 9 bases. Variable domain in full (rest from reference TRBV18 and TRBJ2-1): NAGVMQNPRHLVRRRGQEARLRCSPMKGHSHVYWYRQLPEEGLKFMVYLQKENIIDESGMPKERFSAEFPKEGPSILRIQQVVRGDSAAYFCASSDGGAGEQFFGPGTRLTVL.

The J gene is TRBJ2-3, the V gene TRBV19; 7 bases fit TRBD1. CDR1 is LNHDA, CDR2 SQIVND, per germline (reference sequence). The V gene end was trimmed by 5 bases and the J gene end by 1 base; junction bases not matched to a gene: 6. This CDR3 is 15 amino acids long. The CDR3 region is CASSQTGSGTDTQYF. CDR3 nucleotide sequence: TGTGCCAGTAGTCAGACAGGGTCCGGCACAGATACGCAGTATTTT.

The J gene is TRBJ1-3, the V gene TRBV7-2; D not certain. The V end lost 0 bases, the J end lost 0 bases, and 12 bases lay between the germline ends. This CDR3 contains 17 residues. The germline V gene has CDR1 SGHTA and CDR2 FQGNSA. Here the CDR3 reads CASSLAPARISGNTIYF. CDR3 sequence (DNA): TGTGCCAGCAGCTTAGCCCCGGCCCGCATCTCTGGAAACACCATATATTTT.

This chain joins TRBV6-4 and TRBJ2-2; D remains ambiguous. Germline V gene sequence: CDR1 MRHNA, CDR2 SNTAGT. V was trimmed by 0 bases and J by 7 bases, leaving 3 bases between them. This CDR3 comprises 12 residues. This CDR3 reads CASSDSGGELFF. The CDR3 DNA is TGTGCCAGCAGTGACTCTGGCGGGGAGCTGTTTTTT.

This chain joins TRBV29-1 and TRBJ1-1, with D perhaps TRBD1 (6 bases). Germline CDR1 reads SQVTM; CDR2 reads ANQGSEA. V was pared by 7 bases and J by 7 bases, with 22 bases between. CDR3 size: 14 residues. CDR3 coding DNA: TGCAGCGCCTCGGCAGGGGCGTTAGATATTGAAGCTTTCTTT. Encoded protein: CSASAGALDIEAFF.

The gene calls are TRBV10-1 and TRBJ1-3, with D possibly being TRBD1 (6 bases). Germline V CDR1 and CDR2: WNHNN, SYGVQD (reference sequence). The ends were cut back, 7 bases at V and 4 bases at J, with 17 bases in the middle. The CDR3 spans 15 residues. The CDR3 sequence is CASNGGGGSGNTIYF. CDR3 nucleotides: TGCGCCAGCAATGGAGGGGGGGGCTCCGGAAACACCATATATTTT.

This chain joins TRBV6-5 and TRBJ1-3; no firm D call. With 8 bases removed from V and 0 bases from J, the gap between germline ends came to 5 bases. CDR1 is MNHEY and CDR2 is SVGAGI in the germline V gene. The CDR3 spans 12 residues. The CDR3 DNA is TGTGCCAGCGCTAGCTCTGGAAACACCATATATTTT. The encoded protein is CASASSGNTIYF.

CDR3 in amino acids: CASSSYAGLSADTQYF. The CDR3 DNA follows: TGTGCCAGCTCATCTTACGCAGGGCTAAGTGCGGATACGCAGTATTTT. The rearrangement links TRBV18 to TRBJ2-3, with D perhaps matching TRBD1 (5 bases). CDR3 length equals 16 residues. The germline V gene encodes CDR1 KGHSH and CDR2 LQKENI. Trimming cost V 5 bases and J 6 bases, with 21 bases left between them.

The count of this clone is one. The CDR3 DNA follows: TGTGCCAGCAGACGCGAACTAGCCCCCCTATACAATGAGCAGTTCTTC. Protein: CASRRELAPLYNEQFF. J is TRBJ2-1 and V is TRBV11-3; the D gene is possibly TRBD2 (6 bases). Between the trimmed V and J ends, which lost 6 bases and 4 bases, there was a span of 19 bases. The CDR3 is made up of 16 amino acids. Germline V gene data show CDR1 as SGHNT and CDR2 as YENEEA. The full variable domain, with the rest looked up from reference TRBV11-3 and TRBJ2-1, is EAGVVQSPRYKIIEKKQPVAFWCNPISGHNTLYWYLQNLGQGPELLIRYENEEAVDDSQLPKDRFSAERLKGVDSTLKIQPAELGDSAVYLCASRRELAPLYNEQFFGPGTRLTVL.

This clone was recorded once. V usage is TRBV19 and J usage is TRBJ2-1; a weak D match, TRBD1 (6 bases). V lost 6 bases, J lost 6 bases, and 9 bases lay in between. Per the germline V gene, CDR1 is LNHDA and CDR2 is SQIVND (reference sequence). The CDR3 runs to 12 residues. DNA of the CDR3: TGTGCCAGTAGGACAGGCCTCAATGAGCAGTTCTTC. It encodes CASRTGLNEQFF.

J is TRBJ1-2 and V is TRBV5-1; 10 bases line up with TRBD1. Looked up from germline, CDR1 is SGHRS and CDR2 is YFSETQ. This CDR3 comprises 16 residues. Trimming took 0 bases from V and 4 from J; bases not matched to a gene: 6. CDR3 region: CASSLEGQGTIYGYTF. The CDR3 DNA reads TGCGCCAGCAGCTTGGAGGGACAGGGGACCATCTATGGCTACACCTTC.

This chain links TRBV5-6 with TRBJ2-1; 11 bases align to TRBD2. Germline trimming cut 2 bases from V and 4 bases from J; bases unmatched to any gene: 5. Germline-derived CDR1 and CDR2 are SGHDT and YYEEEE. The CDR3 has 16 residues. CDR3 amino acids: CASSFRTSGLYNEQFF. CDR3 coding DNA: TGTGCCAGCAGCTTCCGGACTAGCGGGTTATACAATGAGCAGTTCTTC.

This clone was recorded only once. The chain employs TRBV4-2 and TRBJ2-5; a possible D gene is TRBD2 (5 bases). The J call may be in error: the DNA end matches TRBJ2-7 better. Germline V lookup: CDR1 LGHNA, CDR2 YNFKEQ. This CDR3 is 15 amino acids long. In DNA form, the CDR3 reads TGTGCCAGCAGCCAAGTCCCTAGCAGTACATACGAGCAGTACTTC. Protein sequence: CASSQVPSSTYEQYF.

This sequence joins TRBV18 and TRBJ1-2, with 8 bases lining up with TRBD1. V lost 2 bases and J lost 3; bases outside the gene matches: 5. This CDR3 region has 15 residues. Germline CDR1 KGHSH, CDR2 LQKENI. Written as DNA, the CDR3 is TGTGCCAGCTCACCAACAGGGGGGGGAGACTATGGCTACACCTTC. Translating gives CASSPTGGGDYGYTF.